This T cell receptor (beta chain) was captured in a study of healthy donors' naive CD4 and CD8 T cells (dated by TCRdb to 2014 to 2015). General notes on the study: The donors were selected to cover three age groups of six people each (20-25, 40-50 and 60-70 years), had a mean age of about 47, and were half female. For TCR alpha, a new primer set was designed to cover all functional IMGT alpha gene variants, and all other steps followed the beta-chain workflow. To check how TCR variation relates to lineage commitment, the researchers sequenced rearranged TCR alpha and beta chains taken from naive CD4+ and CD8+ T cells. The donors were HLA-typed by sequencing at HLA-A, -B, -C, -DRB1, -DQB1 and -DPB1, using the SBTexcellerator protocol, an ABI3130xl analyzer and SBTengine software. Peripheral blood mononuclear cells were obtained from some 17 unrelated, healthy individuals.

Sequencing was carried out with a 454 GS FLX Titanium. A previously published linear amplification protocol was used to build TCR libraries from around 460 ng of total RNA. The Roche/454 Genome Sequencer with Titanium chemistry was used for sequencing. From the authors' description of their analysis: Under 90,000 rearranged TCR alpha transcripts were sequenced from a few of the healthy donors. Duplicate transcripts were removed, and each unique TCR clonotype was defined by its CDR3 junction following IMGT nomenclature. Using logistic regression in R 2.13.0, the researchers modeled CD4 versus CD8 status as a function of V and J genes, with an adjustment for donor effects and a Bonferroni correction for multiple testing. TCRdb itself trimmed the public reads at Q25 with fastp, ran MiXCR and retained productive beta chains. Every entry covers one CDR3 protein and lists the most common genes and DNA from its rows. TCRdb's processing, not the authors' own work, is the source of the V and J calls. This sample holds approximately 180,000 distinct CDR3 sequences; 74% were observed only once. The ten top clones hold approximately 2.5% of the sample.

As encoded in the germline V gene, CDR1 is MNHNS while CDR2 is SASEGT. Cut back by 2 bases and 0 bases, the V and J ends lie 17 bases apart. The CDR3 has 18 amino acids, counting the end cysteine and phenylalanine. Just the 54-base CDR3 DNA is kept, in frame starting at base 1. Broad study findings and their caveats: Reportedly, most V and J gene segments showed bias between naive CD4+ and CD8+ cells, and this bias held consistently across donors regardless of HLA genotype. In both chains, CD4+ lineage was associated with a positively charged CDR3, and CD8+ lineage was associated with a negatively charged CDR3. Possible repertoire bias from homeostatic proliferation of naive T cells was not directly addressed. Because the alpha and beta chains were sequenced in bulk, pairing them was not possible, and so effects of the combined chains went unevaluated. Taken together, V genes, J genes and CDR3 charge appeared to account for approximately 13% of the variance in CD4/CD8 propensity, mostly acting in an additive way.

As concerns this clonotype: The antigen it binds to is not known. Per-base qualities were not stored, and no clone one base away is much larger.

Cells with a CD4+CD8-CD45RO-CD45RA+ profile were isolated by FACS and defined as naive CD4+ T cells, and those with a CD8+CD4-CD45RA+CD27bright profile were defined as naive CD8+ T cells. The antibodies used for sorting targeted CD4 (RPA-T4), CD8 (SK1), CD27 (O323), CD45RA (HI100) and CD45RO (UCHL1). In this chain, TRBV6-1 is recombined with TRBJ1-5; a tentative D match to TRBD1 spans 5 bases. The sequence derives from a pool of human donors in good health; the sample pools cells from several healthy donors. What was sequenced was naive CD4+ and CD8+ T cells sorted from blood, pooled from several donors. This sample's cell subset or site label indicates: FACS-sorted naive CD4+ (CD45RO-CD45RA+) and naive CD8+ (CD45RA+CD27bright) T cells. The CDR3 protein sequence reads: CASSENGRRVYSNQPQHF. The base sequence is TGTGCCAGCAGTGAAAATGGTCGCAGGGTGTATAGCAATCAGCCCCAGCATTTT.